Sequencing of this T cell receptor (beta chain) was carried out in a study of T-cell reconstitution after alpha-beta-depleted transplantation in children. Study observations and caveats: Two months or so post-transplant, alpha-beta T cells reportedly derived from several hundred expanded graft clones. High day-60 TCRbeta diversity in some patients came from surviving recipient T cells and thymic progenitors.

This CDR3 is 14 amino acids long. Trimming removed 4 bases at V and 1 base at J, with 13 bases between. Germline CDR1 and CDR2: SQVTM and ANQGSEA. There are many counts of this clonotype. Its antigen remains unknown. Using unique molecular identifiers, the investigators prepared the TCRbeta library. TCRdb reprocessed the PCR reads via MiXCR and lists one record per CDR3 protein. The sample carries fewer than 250,000 distinct CDR3 sequences, roughly 8.2% recorded once. The material sequenced was PBMCs, mostly from graft donor cells, taken 180 days after TCRalphabeta/CD19-depleted stem cell transplant. This clonotype was sampled from a male patient younger than 18 who had a stem cell transplant for acute lymphoblastic leukemia, so the T cells may come from the graft donor. V gene TRBV29-1 combines with J gene TRBJ1-2, with TRBD1 as a possible D gene (5 bases). CDR3 in DNA: TGCAGCGTTGGGGGCGAAGCGGTTAACTATGGCTACACCTTC. This encodes CSVGGEAVNYGYTF.